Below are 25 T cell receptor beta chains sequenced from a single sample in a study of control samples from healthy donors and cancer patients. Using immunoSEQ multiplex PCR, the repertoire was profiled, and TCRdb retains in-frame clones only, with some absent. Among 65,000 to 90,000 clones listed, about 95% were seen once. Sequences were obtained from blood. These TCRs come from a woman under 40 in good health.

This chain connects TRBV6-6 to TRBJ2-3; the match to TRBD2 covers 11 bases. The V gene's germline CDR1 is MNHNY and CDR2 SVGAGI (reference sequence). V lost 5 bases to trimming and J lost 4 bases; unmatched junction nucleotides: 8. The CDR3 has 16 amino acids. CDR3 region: CASSTGTSGISDTQYF. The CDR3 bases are TGTGCCAGCAGTACCGGGACTAGCGGCATTTCAGATACGCAGTATTTT.

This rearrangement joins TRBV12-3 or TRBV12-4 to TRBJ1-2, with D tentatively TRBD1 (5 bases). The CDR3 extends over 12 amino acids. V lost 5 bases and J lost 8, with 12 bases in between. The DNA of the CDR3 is TGTGCCAGCAGTCACAGGCCGGCAGGCTACACCTTC. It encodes CASSHRPAGYTF.

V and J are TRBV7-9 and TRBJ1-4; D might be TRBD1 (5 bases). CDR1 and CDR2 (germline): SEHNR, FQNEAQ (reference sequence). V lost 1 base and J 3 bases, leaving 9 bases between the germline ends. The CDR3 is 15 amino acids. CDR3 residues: CASSLEGNANEKLFF. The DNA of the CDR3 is TGTGCCAGCAGCTTAGAGGGGAACGCTAATGAAAAACTGTTTTTT.

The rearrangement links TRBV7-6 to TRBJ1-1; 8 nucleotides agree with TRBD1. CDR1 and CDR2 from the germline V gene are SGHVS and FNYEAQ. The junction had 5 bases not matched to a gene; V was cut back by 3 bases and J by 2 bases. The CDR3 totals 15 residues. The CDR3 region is CASSLGQAKNTEAFF. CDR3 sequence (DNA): TGTGCCAGCAGCTTGGGACAGGCAAAAAACACTGAAGCTTTCTTT.

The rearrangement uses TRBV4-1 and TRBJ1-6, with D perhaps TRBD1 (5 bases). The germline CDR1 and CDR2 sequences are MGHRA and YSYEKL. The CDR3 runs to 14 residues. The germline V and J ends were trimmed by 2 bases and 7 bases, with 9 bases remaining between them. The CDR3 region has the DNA TGCGCCAGCAGCCAAAGAGGGGCGAATTCACCCCTCCACTTT. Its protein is CASSQRGANSPLHF.

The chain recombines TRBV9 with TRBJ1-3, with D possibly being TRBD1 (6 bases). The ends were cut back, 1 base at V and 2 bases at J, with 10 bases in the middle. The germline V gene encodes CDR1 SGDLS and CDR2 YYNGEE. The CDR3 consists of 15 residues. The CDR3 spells CASSVLDRAGNTIYF. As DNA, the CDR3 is TGTGCCAGCAGCGTATTGGACAGAGCTGGAAACACCATATATTTT. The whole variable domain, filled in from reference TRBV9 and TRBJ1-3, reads DSGVTQTPKHLITATGQRVTLRCSPRSGDLSVYWYQQSLDQGLQFLIQYYNGEERAKGNILERFSAQQFPDLHSELNLSSLELGDSALYFCASSVLDRAGNTIYFGEGSWLTVV.

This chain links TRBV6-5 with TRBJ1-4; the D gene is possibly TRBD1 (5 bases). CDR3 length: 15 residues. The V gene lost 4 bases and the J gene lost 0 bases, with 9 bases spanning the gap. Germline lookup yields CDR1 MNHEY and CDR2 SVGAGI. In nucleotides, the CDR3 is TGTGCCAGCAGTTCTCGCAGGGCAACTAATGAAAAACTGTTTTTT. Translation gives CASSSRRATNEKLFF.

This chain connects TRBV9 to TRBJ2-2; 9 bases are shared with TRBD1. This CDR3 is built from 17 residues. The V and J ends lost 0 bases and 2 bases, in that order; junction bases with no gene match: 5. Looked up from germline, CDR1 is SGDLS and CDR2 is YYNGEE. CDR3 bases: TGTGCCAGCAGCGTAGGAAGGGACAGGGATAACACCGGGGAGCTGTTTTTT. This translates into CASSVGRDRDNTGELFF.

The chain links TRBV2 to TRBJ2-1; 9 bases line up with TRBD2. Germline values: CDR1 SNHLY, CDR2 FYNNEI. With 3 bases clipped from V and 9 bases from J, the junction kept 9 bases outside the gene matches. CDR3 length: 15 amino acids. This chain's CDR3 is CASSDLAGGRSEQFF. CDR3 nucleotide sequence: TGTGCCAGCAGTGATCTTGCGGGGGGGCGCAGTGAGCAGTTCTTC. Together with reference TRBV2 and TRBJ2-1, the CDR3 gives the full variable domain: EPEVTQTPSHQVTQMGQEVILRCVPISNHLYFYWYRQILGQKVEFLVSFYNNEISEKSEIFDDQFSVERPDGSNFTLKIRSTKLEDSAMYFCASSDLAGGRSEQFFGPGTRLTVL.

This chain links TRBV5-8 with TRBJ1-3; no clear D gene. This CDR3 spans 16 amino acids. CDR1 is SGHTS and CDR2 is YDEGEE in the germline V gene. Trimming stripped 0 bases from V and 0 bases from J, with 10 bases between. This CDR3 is CASSLGYTFSGNTIYF. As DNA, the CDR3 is TGTGCCAGCAGCTTGGGGTACACCTTCTCTGGAAACACCATATATTTT.

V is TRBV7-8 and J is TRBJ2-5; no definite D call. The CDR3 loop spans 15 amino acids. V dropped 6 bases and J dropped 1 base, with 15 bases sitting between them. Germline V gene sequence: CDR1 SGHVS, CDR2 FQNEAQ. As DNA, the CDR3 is TGTGCCAGCAGTTTCGACCCGCTCTCCCAAGAGACCCAGTACTTC. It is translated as CASSFDPLSQETQYF.

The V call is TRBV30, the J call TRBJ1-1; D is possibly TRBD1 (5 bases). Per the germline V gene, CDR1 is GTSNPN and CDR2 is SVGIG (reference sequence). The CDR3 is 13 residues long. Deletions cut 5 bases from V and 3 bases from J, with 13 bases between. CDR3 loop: CAWLWAGDTEAFF. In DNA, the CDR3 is TGTGCCTGGTTGTGGGCGGGGGACACTGAAGCTTTCTTT.

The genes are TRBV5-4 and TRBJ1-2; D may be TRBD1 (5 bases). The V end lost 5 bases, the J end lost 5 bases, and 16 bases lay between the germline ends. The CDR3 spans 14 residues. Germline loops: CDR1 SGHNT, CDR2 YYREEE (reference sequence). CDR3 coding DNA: TGTGCCAGCAGTTCCCGGGACCGAGATTATGGCTACACCTTC. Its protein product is CASSSRDRDYGYTF.

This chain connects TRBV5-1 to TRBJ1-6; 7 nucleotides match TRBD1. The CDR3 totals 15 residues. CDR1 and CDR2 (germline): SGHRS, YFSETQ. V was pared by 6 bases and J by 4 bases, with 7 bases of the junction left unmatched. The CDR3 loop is CASTSGGDYNSPLHF. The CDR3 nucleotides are TGCGCCAGCACTTCAGGGGGTGATTATAATTCACCCCTCCACTTT.

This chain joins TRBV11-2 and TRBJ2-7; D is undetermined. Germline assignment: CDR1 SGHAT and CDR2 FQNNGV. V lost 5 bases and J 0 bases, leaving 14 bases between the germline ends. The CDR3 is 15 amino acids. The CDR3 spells CASSPHSANSYEQYF. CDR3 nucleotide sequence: TGTGCCAGCAGCCCACACTCGGCTAACTCCTACGAGCAGTACTTC.

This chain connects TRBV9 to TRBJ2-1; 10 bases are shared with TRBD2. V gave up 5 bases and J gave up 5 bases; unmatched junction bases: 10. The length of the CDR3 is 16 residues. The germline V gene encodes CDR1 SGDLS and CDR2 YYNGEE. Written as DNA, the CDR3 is TGTGCCAGCAGTCCTAGTGGAGCGGGGGGGCACAATGAGCAGTTCTTC. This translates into CASSPSGAGGHNEQFF.

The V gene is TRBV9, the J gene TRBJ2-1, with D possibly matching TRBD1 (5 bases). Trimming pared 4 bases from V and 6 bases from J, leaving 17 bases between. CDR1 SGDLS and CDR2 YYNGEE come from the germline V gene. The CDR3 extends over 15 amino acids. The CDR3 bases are TGTGCCAGCAGCCTCCGCGAGACAGTACTCAATGAGCAGTTCTTC. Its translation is CASSLRETVLNEQFF.

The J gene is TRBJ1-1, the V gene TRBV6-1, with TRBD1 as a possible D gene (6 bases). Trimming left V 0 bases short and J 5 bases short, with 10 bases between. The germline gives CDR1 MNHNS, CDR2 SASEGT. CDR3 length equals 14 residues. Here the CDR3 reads CASSEAYRETEAFF. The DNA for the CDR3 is TGTGCCAGCAGTGAAGCCTACAGGGAGACTGAAGCTTTCTTT.

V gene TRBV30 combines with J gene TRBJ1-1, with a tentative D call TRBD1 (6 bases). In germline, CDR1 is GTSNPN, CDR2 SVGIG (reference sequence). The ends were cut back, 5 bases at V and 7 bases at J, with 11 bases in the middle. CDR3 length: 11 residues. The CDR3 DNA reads TGTGCCTGGGCCCGGACAGATGAAGCTTTCTTT. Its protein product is CAWARTDEAFF.

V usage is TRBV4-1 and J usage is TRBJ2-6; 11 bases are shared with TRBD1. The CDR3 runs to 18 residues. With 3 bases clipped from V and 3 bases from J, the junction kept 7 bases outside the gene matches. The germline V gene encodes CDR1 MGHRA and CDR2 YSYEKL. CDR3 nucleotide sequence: TGCGCCAGCAGCCAGGACGGACAGGGGGCAGGTGGGGCCAACGTCCTGACTTTC. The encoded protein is CASSQDGQGAGGANVLTF.

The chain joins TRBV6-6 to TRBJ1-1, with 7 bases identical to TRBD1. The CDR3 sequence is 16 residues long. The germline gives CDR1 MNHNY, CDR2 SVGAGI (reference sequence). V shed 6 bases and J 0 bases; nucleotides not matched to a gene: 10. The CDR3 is CASRRPTGIMNTEAFF. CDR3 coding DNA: TGTGCCAGCAGAAGACCGACAGGGATCATGAACACTGAAGCTTTCTTT.

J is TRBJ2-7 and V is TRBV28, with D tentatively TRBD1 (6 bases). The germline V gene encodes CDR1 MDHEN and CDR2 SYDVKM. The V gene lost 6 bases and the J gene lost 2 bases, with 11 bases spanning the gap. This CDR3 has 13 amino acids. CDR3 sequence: CASRQGPPYEQYF. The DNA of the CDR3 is TGTGCCAGCAGACAGGGCCCTCCCTACGAGCAGTACTTC.

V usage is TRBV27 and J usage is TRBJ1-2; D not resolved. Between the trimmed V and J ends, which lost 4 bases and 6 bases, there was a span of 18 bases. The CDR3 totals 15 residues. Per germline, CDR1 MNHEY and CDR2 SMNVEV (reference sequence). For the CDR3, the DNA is TGTGCCAGCAGTTCCCCATATGGCGGAAGAGATGGCTACACCTTC. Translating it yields CASSSPYGGRDGYTF.

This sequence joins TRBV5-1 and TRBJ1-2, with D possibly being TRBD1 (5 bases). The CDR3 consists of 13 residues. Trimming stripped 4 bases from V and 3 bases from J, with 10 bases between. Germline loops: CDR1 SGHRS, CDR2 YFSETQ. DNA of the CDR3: TGCGCCAGCAGCGAAGACAGTTACTATGGCTACACCTTC. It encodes CASSEDSYYGYTF.

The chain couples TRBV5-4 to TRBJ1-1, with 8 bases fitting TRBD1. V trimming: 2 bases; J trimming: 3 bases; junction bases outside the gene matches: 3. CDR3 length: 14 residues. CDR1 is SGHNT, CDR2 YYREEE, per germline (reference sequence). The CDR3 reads CASSFGQGYTEAFF. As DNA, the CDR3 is TGTGCCAGCAGCTTCGGACAGGGATACACTGAAGCTTTCTTT.